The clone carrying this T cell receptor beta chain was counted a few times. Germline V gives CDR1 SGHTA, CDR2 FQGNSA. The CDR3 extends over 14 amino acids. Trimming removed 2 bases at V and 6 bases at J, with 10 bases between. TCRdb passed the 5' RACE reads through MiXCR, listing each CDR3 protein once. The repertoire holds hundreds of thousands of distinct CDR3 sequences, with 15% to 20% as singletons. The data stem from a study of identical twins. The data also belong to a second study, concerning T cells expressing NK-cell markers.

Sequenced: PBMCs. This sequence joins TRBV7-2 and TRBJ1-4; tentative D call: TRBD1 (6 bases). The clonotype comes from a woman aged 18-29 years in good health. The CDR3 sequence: CASSLQGRHEKLFF. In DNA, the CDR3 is TGTGCCAGCAGCTTACAGGGGCGTCATGAAAAACTGTTTTTT.